The sequence of this T cell receptor (beta chain) was determined in a study of shared clonotypes between healthy human individuals. The protocol was immunoSEQ multiplex PCR, while the TCRdb copy is restricted to in-frame clones and leaves out a portion. The sample lists millions of clones; over 85% were seen once. V dropped 0 bases and J dropped 8 bases, with 9 bases sitting between them. Germline CDR1 reads SGHNT; CDR2 reads YYREEE (reference sequence). The CDR3 extends over 13 amino acids. The source material was naive CD4+ T cells sorted from blood. Sample subset: CD45RA+ positively selected. The receptor's source is a man aged 18-30 years in good health. The chain joins TRBV5-4 to TRBJ2-4, with D perhaps TRBD2 (5 bases). The CDR3 loop reads CASSLAWGDIQYF. DNA for the CDR3: TGTGCCAGCAGCTTGGCCTGGGGAGACATTCAGTACTTC. The whole variable domain, filled in from reference TRBV5-4 and TRBJ2-4, reads ETGVTQSPTHLIKTRGQQVTLRCSSQSGHNTVSWYQQALGQGPQFIFQYYREEENGRGNFPPRFSGLQFPNYSSELNVNALELDDSALYLCASSLAWGDIQYFGAGTRLSVL.